Here is one T cell receptor (beta chain) with its context. Clinical symptoms, serum thyroxine, TRAb, thyroid ultrasound and orbital computed tomography established diagnosis. The TCR beta CDR3 regions underwent amplification using RNA transcripts as the source. A set of HTBI primers served as the primers for a first-round RT-PCR of the TCR CDR3. In TCRdb, the multiplex PCR reads were re-called with MiXCR into one record per CDR3 protein. The sample yields hundreds of thousands of distinct CDR3 sequences, less than 25% seen once. This specimen comes from a study of T cells in Graves' hyperthyroidism and ophthalmopathy. V was pared by 1 base and J by 5 bases, with 12 bases between. The CDR3 contains 14 residues. Germline CDR1 is SGHNT and CDR2 is YYREEE (reference sequence).

This clonotype was sampled from a man aged 25 to 40 with Graves' ophthalmopathy. Specimen: blood. The genes are TRBV5-4 and TRBJ2-5; D is perhaps TRBD1 or TRBD2 (6 bases each). The CDR3 nucleotides read TGTGCCAGCAGCTTGAGGGGGAGGTGGGAGACCCAGTACTTC. Residues: CASSLRGRWETQYF.